A single sample gave rise to the 21 T cell receptor beta chains below, sequenced in a study of blood T cell repertoires in COVID-19. Sequencing used immunoSEQ multiplex PCR; TCRdb keeps in-frame clones, though not all of them. The repertoire holds around 380,000 clones, with roughly 86% as singletons. The sequenced sample was peripheral blood. These receptors originate from a human donor with acute or convalescent COVID-19. The donor label of this sample is uncertain.

The chain has TRBV2 and TRBJ2-2; D is unresolved. This CDR3 has 11 residues. Trimming pared 6 bases from V and 8 bases from J, leaving 7 bases between. From germline, CDR1 is SNHLY and CDR2 FYNNEI. The CDR3: CASREPGELFF. The CDR3 DNA is TGTGCCAGCAGAGAACCAGGGGAGCTGTTTTTT. Filled out from reference TRBV2 and TRBJ2-2, the complete variable domain reads EPEVTQTPSHQVTQMGQEVILRCVPISNHLYFYWYRQILGQKVEFLVSFYNNEISEKSEIFDDQFSVERPDGSNFTLKIRSTKLEDSAMYFCASREPGELFFGEGSRLTVL.

This rearrangement joins TRBV6-6 to TRBJ2-7, with unresolved D. The V end was cut by 0 bases, the J end by 0 bases, with 6 bases between. Per the germline V gene, CDR1 is MNHNY and CDR2 is SVGAGI (reference sequence). The CDR3 has 14 residues. CDR3 sequence reads: CASSYSSSSYEQYF. The CDR3 nucleotides read TGTGCCAGCAGTTACTCGAGTAGCTCCTACGAGCAGTACTTC.

V usage is TRBV5-6 and J usage is TRBJ2-7, with 8 bases fitting TRBD1. The CDR3 spans 13 residues. From germline, CDR1 is SGHDT and CDR2 YYEEEE. V lost 3 bases and J lost 7; bases outside the gene matches: 6. DNA for the CDR3: TGTGCCAGCAGCTGGGACAGGACTAAGGAGCAGTACTTC. Encoded protein: CASSWDRTKEQYF. Variable domain in full (rest from reference TRBV5-6 and TRBJ2-7): DAGVTQSPTHLIKTRGQQVTLRCSPKSGHDTVSWYQQALGQGPQFIFQYYEEEERQRGNFPDRFSGHQFPNYSSELNVNALLLGDSALYLCASSWDRTKEQYFGPGTRLTVT.

This clone was recorded a few times. The V gene is TRBV30, the J gene TRBJ1-1; TRBD1 might be the D (6 bases). V was trimmed by 4 bases and J by 10 bases, leaving 13 bases between them. Germline values: CDR1 GTSNPN, CDR2 SVGIG (reference sequence). There are 11 residues in the CDR3. In nucleotides, the CDR3 is TGTGCCTGGACCCCGGGACACGGAGCTTTCTTT. It yields the protein CAWTPGHGAFF.

The V call is TRBV16, the J call TRBJ1-5, with no clear D. The germline V gene has CDR1 KGHSY and CDR2 FQNENV. V was pared by 0 bases and J by 5 bases, with 8 bases between. The CDR3 runs to 14 residues. CDR3 sequence reads: CASSQSSTDQPQHF. The CDR3 nucleotides are TGTGCCAGCAGCCAATCGTCTACAGATCAGCCCCAGCATTTT.

The chain employs TRBV6-4 and TRBJ2-1; 9 nucleotides agree with TRBD1. The CDR3 covers 16 residues. CDR1 is MRHNA and CDR2 is SNTAGT in the germline V gene. V was clipped by 8 bases and J by 7 bases; unmatched bases: 15. The CDR3 sequence: CASGPFGQGNLNEQFF. The CDR3 DNA reads TGTGCCAGCGGGCCGTTCGGACAGGGGAATCTGAATGAGCAGTTCTTC.

This chain joins TRBV29-1 and TRBJ2-5; possibly TRBD2 for D (6 bases). This CDR3 region has 14 residues. The germline V gene encodes CDR1 SQVTM and CDR2 ANQGSEA. V dropped 3 bases and J dropped 6 bases, with 17 bases sitting between them. The CDR3 protein is CSVEGGEGRKTQYF. In DNA, the CDR3 is TGCAGCGTTGAGGGGGGTGAGGGGAGGAAGACCCAGTACTTC.

J is TRBJ2-7 and V is TRBV20-1; tentatively, D is TRBD1 (6 bases). In germline, CDR1 is DFQATT, CDR2 SNEGSKA (reference sequence). The ends were cut back, 3 bases at V and 6 bases at J, with 21 bases in the middle. The CDR3 is made up of 15 amino acids. CDR3 DNA sequence: TGCAGTGCTAGTCGCCCAGGGTCCCCCAGGGGCGAGCAGTACTTC. Residues: CSASRPGSPRGEQYF.

The V call is TRBV4-1, the J call TRBJ2-5, with D perhaps matching TRBD2 (5 bases). Looked up from germline, CDR1 is MGHRA and CDR2 is YSYEKL. This CDR3 is built from 14 residues. Deletions cut 4 bases from V and 3 bases from J, with 12 bases between. CDR3 nucleotides: TGCGCCAGCAGCCCCGTATGGGGAGAAGAGACCCAGTACTTC. Its translation: CASSPVWGEETQYF.

The rearrangement links TRBV28 to TRBJ2-2; 8 bases fit TRBD1. The germline V gene encodes CDR1 MDHEN and CDR2 SYDVKM. The V and J ends lost 6 bases and 5 bases, in that order; junction bases with no gene match: 8. There are 15 residues in the CDR3. In DNA form, the CDR3 reads TGTGCCAGCAGACAAGGACAGGGCGGAACCGGGGAGCTGTTTTTT. It is translated as CASRQGQGGTGELFF.

This rearrangement joins TRBV4-1 to TRBJ1-1; D may be TRBD1 (5 bases). Deletions cut 0 bases from V and 6 bases from J, with 14 bases between. This CDR3 contains 15 residues. Germline assignment: CDR1 MGHRA and CDR2 YSYEKL. Here the CDR3 DNA reads TGCGCCAGCAGCCAAGAGAGCGAGGACAACCCTGAAGCTTTCTTT. The encoded protein is CASSQESEDNPEAFF.

The V call is TRBV15, the J call TRBJ1-4; D unresolved. Trimming left V 0 bases short and J 8 bases short, with 13 bases between. The V gene's germline CDR1 is LNHNV and CDR2 YYDKDF (reference sequence). CDR3 size: 15 residues. The CDR3 sequence is CATSRDSIGGEKLFF. The CDR3 DNA is TGTGCCACCAGCAGAGATTCAATAGGCGGGGAAAAACTGTTTTTT.

The V call is TRBV15, the J call TRBJ1-1, with 10 nucleotides matching TRBD1. This CDR3 region has 15 residues. Trimming removed 3 bases from V and 7 bases from J; junction bases left unmatched: 8. Germline loops: CDR1 LNHNV, CDR2 YYDKDF (reference sequence). The CDR3 sequence is CATSSRQGASSEAFF. CDR3 DNA sequence: TGTGCCACCAGCAGCCGACAGGGGGCGTCTAGTGAAGCTTTCTTT.

This chain links TRBV5-6 with TRBJ2-3; 9 positions agree with TRBD1. Germline V gene sequence: CDR1 SGHDT, CDR2 YYEEEE. The CDR3 extends over 15 amino acids. The V segment lost 4 bases and the J segment 1 base; nucleotides outside the gene matches: 4. CDR3 bases: TGTGCCAGCAGCCCGGGACAGGGCCGCACAGATACGCAGTATTTT. Protein product: CASSPGQGRTDTQYF.

The J gene is TRBJ2-2, the V gene TRBV5-8; 9 positions agree with TRBD1. Germline loops: CDR1 SGHTS, CDR2 YDEGEE. The CDR3 is made up of 16 amino acids. Trimming at V came to 5 bases and at J to 0 bases, leaving 5 bases not matched to a gene. The CDR3 sequence: CASRYTGGANTGELFF. The CDR3 region has the DNA TGTGCCAGCAGATACACAGGGGGCGCGAACACCGGGGAGCTGTTTTTT.

The chain joins TRBV28 to TRBJ1-6, with D possibly matching TRBD1 (5 bases). V shed 5 bases and J shed 7 bases, with 12 bases lying between them. This CDR3 spans 14 amino acids. CDR1 is MDHEN and CDR2 is SYDVKM in the germline V gene. As DNA, the CDR3 is TGTGCCAGCAGTCTCCGACAGACAAATTCACCCCTCCACTTT. Its protein is CASSLRQTNSPLHF.

This chain links TRBV30 with TRBJ1-2; D ambiguous. Per germline, CDR1 GTSNPN and CDR2 SVGIG (reference sequence). The CDR3 is made up of 13 amino acids. V dropped 4 bases and J dropped 8 bases, with 17 bases sitting between them. CDR3: CAWTAGPRWGYTF. CDR3 DNA: TGTGCCTGGACGGCTGGGCCCCGGTGGGGCTACACCTTC. Supplemented by reference TRBV30 and TRBJ1-2, the full variable domain reads SQTIHQWPATLVQPVGSPLSLECTVEGTSNPNLYWYRQAAGRGLQLLFYSVGIGQISSEVPQNLSASRPQDRQFILSSKKLLLSDSGFYLCAWTAGPRWGYTFGSGTRLTVV.

DNA of the CDR3: TGTGCCAGCAGTACAGGACAGGGAGATACGCAGTATTTT. This gives the protein CASSTGQGDTQYF. The genes are TRBV12-3 or TRBV12-4 and TRBJ2-3; 8 bases are shared with TRBD1. CDR3 length: 13 residues. Trimming cost V 5 bases and J 5 bases; bases outside gene matches: 3.

The V call is TRBV11-2, the J call TRBJ2-1; D is undetermined. The CDR3 totals 17 residues. Germline CDR1 SGHAT, CDR2 FQNNGV. V shed 4 bases and J shed 2 bases, with 18 bases lying between them. The CDR3 spells CASSSKTSPTTYNEQFF. CDR3 DNA sequence: TGTGCCAGCAGCTCCAAAACATCGCCTACTACCTACAATGAGCAGTTCTTC.

This clone was detected only a few times. This chain uses TRBV6-5 with TRBJ1-2; possible D gene TRBD1, 6 bases. Trimming left V 6 bases short and J 5 bases short, with 13 bases between. The length of the CDR3 is 13 residues. CDR1 MNHEY and CDR2 SVGAGI come from the germline V gene. The CDR3 DNA follows: TGTGCCAGCAGGCAGGGGAGGGAGTATGGCTACACCTTC. It translates to CASRQGREYGYTF.

The DNA of the CDR3 is TGTGCCAGCACGACTAGCGGGAGGGCCCCCACAGATACGCAGTATTTT. It encodes CASTTSGRAPTDTQYF. V gene TRBV7-2 combines with J gene TRBJ2-3, with 14 bases fitting TRBD2. This CDR3 is 16 amino acids long. V trimming: 7 bases; J trimming: 2 bases; junction bases outside the gene matches: 5. In germline, CDR1 is SGHTA, CDR2 FQGNSA.